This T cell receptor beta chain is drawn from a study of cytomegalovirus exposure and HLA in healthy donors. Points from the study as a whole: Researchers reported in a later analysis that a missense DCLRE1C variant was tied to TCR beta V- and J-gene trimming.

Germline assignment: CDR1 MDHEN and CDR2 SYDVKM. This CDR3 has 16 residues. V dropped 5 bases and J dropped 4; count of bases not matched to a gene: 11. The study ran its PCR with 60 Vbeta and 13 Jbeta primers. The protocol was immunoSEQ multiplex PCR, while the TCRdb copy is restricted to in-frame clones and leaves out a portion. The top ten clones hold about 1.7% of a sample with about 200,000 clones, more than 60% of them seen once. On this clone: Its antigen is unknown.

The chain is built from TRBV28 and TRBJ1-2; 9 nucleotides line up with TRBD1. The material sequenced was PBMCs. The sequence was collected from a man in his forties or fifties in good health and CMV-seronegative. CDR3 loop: CASSPPGTGSIYGYTF. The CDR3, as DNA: TGTGCCAGCAGTCCCCCCGGGACAGGGTCGATCTATGGCTACACCTTC.